This TCR beta chain was captured by sequencing in a study of T cells after yellow fever vaccination (dated 2019 in TCRdb). Notes on the research overall: The SMART-Seq v4 Ultra Low Input RNA kit was used to prepare libraries from fractions with low cell numbers. To follow T-cell clones before and after primary and booster YFV17D yellow fever vaccination, bulk TCR alpha and beta repertoires were sequenced over time. Two healthy male donors made up the cohort, one aged 18 to 30 years and the other aged 30 to 39 years. Blood samples were taken at several timepoints before and after primary and secondary immunization, and bulk PBMC replicates and cell subsets were isolated.

In the paper's terms, the treatment or condition label means: live attenuated yellow fever vaccine strain. At each blood-draw timepoint, two biological replicates of bulk PBMCs were collected. A standard Ficoll-Paque protocol was used to isolate PBMCs from peripheral blood. TriZol was used to extract RNA from bulk PBMCs, from CD4 and CD8 fractions, and from dextramer-positive and dextramer-negative fractions. TCR cDNA was made using 5'RACE template switching, a step that added a universal primer site and unique molecular identifiers. Priming for cDNA synthesis came from both the TCR alpha and TCR beta constant segments. Library amplification used two PCR steps, and the second PCR step added sample barcodes and sequencing adapters. Sequencing of libraries was performed on Illumina HiSeq 2500 (2x100 bp) or NovaSeq (2x150 bp). Per the original workflow: Demultiplexing of reads and collapsing into UMI consensus sequences were performed with MIGEC, and V(D)J alignment was carried out with MiXCR. Vaccine-responding clonotypes were defined with edgeR using replicate PBMC samples, requiring FDR below 0.01 and a log2 fold change above 5 up to day 15. Bulk clonotypes were assigned CD4 or CD8 identity according to which sequenced CD4 or CD8 repertoire held them at higher abundance. The public reads were reanalyzed by TCRdb: fastp trimming at Q25, MiXCR alignment, in-frame beta chains only. Rows with one shared CDR3 protein collapse into an entry with the most common genes and DNA. These V and J calls are TCRdb output, not the study's own analysis. For this sample the table gives 550,000 or so distinct CDR3 sequences, of which under 25% were detected only once. The ten most abundant clones make up about 13% of the sample.

CDR1 and CDR2, per the germline V gene (reference sequence), are SEHNR and FQNEAQ. Including cysteine and phenylalanine, the CDR3 has 15 amino acids. Only CDR3 DNA is held: 45 bases, read in frame from base 1. V drops 4 bases and J drops 5 bases, leaving 15 bases in between. At least ten counts were recorded for this clonotype. The antigen it recognizes is unknown. No qualities accompany the bases; no much larger clone lies one base away. What the work shows at the level of the full study, not this receptor alone: A small fraction of clonotypes showed up in both the CD4 and CD8 compartments, probably as a result of convergent recombination. Because abundant contaminating clonotypes from the bulk population could be contained in FACS-sorted repertoires, computational filtering was required. After the booster, most of the clones that had expanded following primary vaccination were detected again (almost 98% of CD4 and more than 85% of CD8), which suggests that memory was broadly maintained. Only a couple of donors were included in the study, so the extent to which the findings can be generalized is limited. The secondary T-cell response was weaker than the primary response but faster, peaking on day 5 instead of day 15.

This receptor was identified in a young man who received the YFV17D yellow fever vaccine. In this chain, TRBV7-9 is recombined with TRBJ2-1; no D gene call is confident. This sample comprised PBMCs, obtained 15 days after the yellow fever booster vaccination. DNA sequence: TGTGCCAGCAGCTGGCCGGGTCCATACCACAATGAGCAGTTCTTC. Translated, this is CASSWPGPYHNEQFF.